The 19 T cell receptor beta chains listed next were all sequenced from one sample in a study of blood T cell repertoires in COVID-19. Method: immunoSEQ multiplex PCR; TCRdb's copy keeps in-frame clones and lacks some. The sample consists of a few hundred thousand clones, 70% to 90% of them appearing once. Sequencing was done on a sample of PBMCs or T cells enriched from blood (not recorded which). These receptors were taken from a woman aged 50 to 65 who had recovered from COVID-19.

This chain joins TRBV28 and TRBJ1-4, with TRBD1 matching 10 bases. Germline CDR1 and CDR2: MDHEN and SYDVKM. The CDR3 runs to 15 residues. V was clipped by 4 bases and J by 6 bases; unmatched bases: 5. CDR3 nucleotides: TGTGCCAGCAGTTCACCCGGGACAGGGGATGAAAAACTGTTTTTT. Translating it yields CASSSPGTGDEKLFF.

This clone has just one count. CDR3 in DNA: TGCAGTGCTAGTGGTGGGACTAGCGGATACGAGCAGTACTTC. Its translation: CSASGGTSGYEQYF. V and J are TRBV20-1 and TRBJ2-7, with 11 nucleotides matching TRBD2. Germline CDR1 DFQATT, CDR2 SNEGSKA (reference sequence). The J segment lost 4 bases and the V segment lost 3 bases, leaving 5 bases of the junction unmatched. The CDR3 sequence is 14 residues long.

The J gene is TRBJ2-3, the V gene TRBV10-3, with TRBD2 matching 13 bases. The CDR3 runs 15 residues. Germline V CDR1 and CDR2: ENHRY, SYGVKD. Trimming removed 6 bases from V and 3 bases from J; junction bases left unmatched: 3. In DNA, the CDR3 is TGTGCCATCAGACTAGCGGGAGGGTTAACAGATACGCAGTATTTT. This translates into CAIRLAGGLTDTQYF.

The chain employs TRBV15 and TRBJ1-1; TRBD1 agrees at 7 bases. Trimming removed 3 bases from V and 3 bases from J; junction bases left unmatched: 1. This CDR3 is built from 13 residues. From germline, CDR1 is LNHNV and CDR2 YYDKDF (reference sequence). The CDR3 sequence is CATSRGTDTEAFF. As DNA, the CDR3 is TGTGCCACCAGCAGGGGGACAGACACTGAAGCTTTCTTT.

V is TRBV27 and J is TRBJ1-2; D call uncertain. This CDR3 has 16 amino acids. The V end was cut by 2 bases, the J end by 0 bases, with 13 bases between. The germline V gene encodes CDR1 MNHEY and CDR2 SMNVEV (reference sequence). CDR3 loop: CASSLNPGMSNYGYTF. CDR3 nucleotides: TGTGCCAGCAGTTTAAACCCAGGAATGTCTAACTATGGCTACACCTTC.

The chain recombines TRBV19 with TRBJ1-2; D is perhaps TRBD1 (6 bases). CDR1 and CDR2 from the germline V gene are LNHDA and SQIVND (reference sequence). The ends were cut back, 7 bases at V and 6 bases at J, with 12 bases in the middle. This CDR3 contains 12 residues. CDR3 nucleotide sequence: TGTGCCAGTACCGCAGGGGCCCATGGCTACACCTTC. This gives the protein CASTAGAHGYTF.

On this clone: Different DNA sequences within this sample yield the same CDR3. The V and J genes are TRBV19 and TRBJ1-5; D is unclear. V was trimmed by 3 bases and J by 0 bases, leaving 6 bases between them. This CDR3 region has 14 residues. CDR1 LNHDA and CDR2 SQIVND come from the germline V gene (reference sequence). The CDR3 here is CASSIRDSNQPQHF. The CDR3 coding sequence is TGTGCCAGTAGTATCCGGGATAGCAATCAGCCCCAGCATTTT.

The rearrangement uses TRBV11-2 and TRBJ2-7; D gene unclear. The CDR3 is 14 amino acids. CDR1 and CDR2 (germline): SGHAT, FQNNGV. V lost 1 base and J lost 2, with 9 bases in between. This CDR3 is CASSLGRGPYEQYF. For the CDR3, the DNA is TGTGCCAGCAGCTTAGGGAGAGGCCCCTACGAGCAGTACTTC.

The sample holds one count of this clone. The V call is TRBV4-1, the J call TRBJ2-1, with 7 bases identical to TRBD2. Germline lookup yields CDR1 MGHRA and CDR2 YSYEKL. The CDR3 consists of 14 residues. J lost 8 bases, V lost 4 bases, and 8 bases had no gene match. The CDR3 protein is CASSLTSSYDEQFF. CDR3 coding DNA: TGCGCCAGCAGCCTGACTAGCTCTTACGATGAGCAGTTCTTC.

V is TRBV19 and J is TRBJ2-3, with 7 bases that match TRBD2. There are 17 residues in the CDR3. From germline, CDR1 is LNHDA and CDR2 SQIVND (reference sequence). Trimming at V came to 6 bases and at J to 2 bases, leaving 14 bases not matched to a gene. This CDR3 reads CASSEGRGSGATDTQYF. CDR3 DNA sequence: TGTGCCAGTAGCGAGGGGCGGGGGAGCGGAGCCACAGATACGCAGTATTTT.

This clone was seen a single time. The chain has TRBV2 and TRBJ2-1; the match to TRBD2 covers 8 bases. Per germline, CDR1 SNHLY and CDR2 FYNNEI. V trimming: 4 bases; J trimming: 4 bases; junction bases outside the gene matches: 15. The CDR3 runs 18 residues. The CDR3 nucleotides read TGTGCCAGCAGTGGTTATATAAGTCGTCTAGCGGGTTACAATGAGCAGTTCTTC. It encodes CASSGYISRLAGYNEQFF.

The chain carries TRBV7-9 and TRBJ1-1; 8 nucleotides line up with TRBD1. V dropped 5 bases and J dropped 3; count of bases not matched to a gene: 5. Germline V CDR1 and CDR2: SEHNR, FQNEAQ (reference sequence). The CDR3 covers 14 residues. Here the CDR3 reads CASSVQGGYTEAFF. The CDR3 DNA is TGTGCCAGCAGCGTACAGGGGGGATACACTGAAGCTTTCTTT.

The J gene is TRBJ2-1, the V gene TRBV7-9, with 8 bases lining up with TRBD2. The germline V gene encodes CDR1 SEHNR and CDR2 FQNEAQ (reference sequence). Trimming removed 1 base from V and 9 bases from J; junction bases left unmatched: 8. This CDR3 contains 15 residues. CDR3 amino acids: CASSLGLAITSEQFF. CDR3 DNA: TGTGCCAGCAGCTTAGGACTAGCGATTACAAGTGAGCAGTTCTTC.

This chain uses TRBV7-9 with TRBJ2-7; D not certain. The germline V gene has CDR1 SEHNR and CDR2 FQNEAQ (reference sequence). Trimming shortened V by 4 bases and J by 3 bases, and 13 bases separated the two germline ends. The CDR3 sequence is 14 residues long. The DNA of the CDR3 is TGTGCCAGCAGCTCCCCCCTGCAGAACTACGAGCAGTACTTC. Protein sequence: CASSSPLQNYEQYF. The whole variable domain, remainder taken from reference TRBV7-9 and TRBJ2-7, is DTGVSQNPRHKITKRGQNVTFRCDPISEHNRLYWYRQTLGQGPEFLTYFQNEAQLEKSRLLSDRFSAERPKGSFSTLEIQRTEQGDSAMYLCASSSPLQNYEQYFGPGTRLTVT.

This sequence joins TRBV5-1 and TRBJ1-1, with 8 bases that match TRBD1. The V gene's germline CDR1 is SGHRS and CDR2 YFSETQ. Losses at the gene ends were 0 bases for V and 5 bases for J; bases not matched to a gene: 6. This CDR3 is built from 15 residues. In nucleotides, the CDR3 is TGCGCCAGCAGCTTGGCCTGGGACAGGAGGACTGAAGCTTTCTTT. This gives the protein CASSLAWDRRTEAFF. The full variable domain, rest sourced from reference TRBV5-1 and TRBJ1-1, is KAGVTQTPRYLIKTRGQQVTLSCSPISGHRSVSWYQQTPGQGLQFLFEYFSETQRNKGNFPGRFSGRQFSNSRSEMNVSTLELGDSALYLCASSLAWDRRTEAFFGQGTRLTVV.

The chain is built from TRBV29-1 and TRBJ2-7; 15 bases are a match to TRBD2. After removal of 6 bases from V and 4 bases from J, the junction contained 7 bases not matched to a gene. Germline CDR1 and CDR2: SQVTM and ANQGSEA. The CDR3 is 15 residues long. The CDR3 region is CSVRGTSGRPYEQYF. The CDR3 coding sequence is TGCAGCGTGCGGGGGACTAGCGGGAGGCCTTACGAGCAGTACTTC.

A single count supports this clone. The V and J genes are TRBV5-1 and TRBJ1-1, with D perhaps TRBD1 (6 bases). The germline V gene encodes CDR1 SGHRS and CDR2 YFSETQ. Trimming took 6 bases from V and 1 from J, leaving 10 bases between them. There are 13 residues in the CDR3. The CDR3 DNA sequence: TGCGCCAGCAAGTCAGGGGAGAACACTGAAGCTTTCTTT. Protein sequence: CASKSGENTEAFF.

The chain carries TRBV28 and TRBJ1-3; perhaps TRBD1 as D (5 bases). Germline V gene data show CDR1 as MDHEN and CDR2 as SYDVKM. V lost 2 bases to trimming and J lost 0 bases, with 8 bases between them. This CDR3 has 15 residues. The DNA for the CDR3 is TGTGCCAGCAGTTTAGGCAGGGTCTCTGGAAACACCATATATTTT. Its protein is CASSLGRVSGNTIYF.

This rearrangement joins TRBV9 to TRBJ1-3, with D uncertain. The germline CDR1 and CDR2 sequences are SGDLS and YYNGEE. The length of the CDR3 is 15 residues. The V end was cut by 0 bases, the J end by 0 bases, with 7 bases between. CDR3 coding DNA: TGTGCCAGCAGCGTAGCTCTATACTCTGGAAACACCATATATTTT. Its translation: CASSVALYSGNTIYF. Full variable domain (missing parts from reference TRBV9 and TRBJ1-3): DSGVTQTPKHLITATGQRVTLRCSPRSGDLSVYWYQQSLDQGLQFLIQYYNGEERAKGNILERFSAQQFPDLHSELNLSSLELGDSALYFCASSVALYSGNTIYFGEGSWLTVV.